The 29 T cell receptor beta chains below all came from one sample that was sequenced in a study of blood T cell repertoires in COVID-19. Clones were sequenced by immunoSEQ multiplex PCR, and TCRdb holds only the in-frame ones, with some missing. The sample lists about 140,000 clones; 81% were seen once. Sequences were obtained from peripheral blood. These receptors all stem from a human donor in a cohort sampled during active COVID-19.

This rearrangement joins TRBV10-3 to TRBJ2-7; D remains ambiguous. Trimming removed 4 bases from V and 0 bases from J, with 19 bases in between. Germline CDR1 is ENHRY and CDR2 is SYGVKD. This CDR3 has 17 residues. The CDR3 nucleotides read TGTGCCATCAGTGTATCACCCGCTCCCACCAGCTCCTACGAGCAGTACTTC. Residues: CAISVSPAPTSSYEQYF.

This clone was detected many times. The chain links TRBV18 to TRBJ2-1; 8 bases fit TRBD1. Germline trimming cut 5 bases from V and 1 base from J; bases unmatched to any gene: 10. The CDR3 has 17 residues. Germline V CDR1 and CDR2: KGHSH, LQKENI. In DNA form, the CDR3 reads TGTGCCAGCTCAACTGCCTGGCAGGGGGCTTCCTACAATGAGCAGTTCTTC. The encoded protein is CASSTAWQGASYNEQFF.

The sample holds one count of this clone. In DNA, the CDR3 is TGTGCCAGCAGCGTTCTCCAGGACACCGGGGAGCTGTTTTTT. This gives the protein CASSVLQDTGELFF. The chain is built from TRBV9 and TRBJ2-2; D call uncertain. The germline CDR1 and CDR2 sequences are SGDLS and YYNGEE. There are 14 residues in the CDR3. V was clipped by 2 bases and J by 3 bases, with 8 bases between them.

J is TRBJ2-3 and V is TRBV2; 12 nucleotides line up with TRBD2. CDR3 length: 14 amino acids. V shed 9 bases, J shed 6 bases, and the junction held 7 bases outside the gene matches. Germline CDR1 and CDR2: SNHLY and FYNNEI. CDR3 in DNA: TGTGCCAGGGGAGGACTAGCGGGATTGGATACGCAGTATTTT. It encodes CARGGLAGLDTQYF. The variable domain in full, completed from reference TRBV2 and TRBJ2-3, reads EPEVTQTPSHQVTQMGQEVILRCVPISNHLYFYWYRQILGQKVEFLVSFYNNEISEKSEIFDDQFSVERPDGSNFTLKIRSTKLEDSAMYFCARGGLAGLDTQYFGPGTRLTVL.

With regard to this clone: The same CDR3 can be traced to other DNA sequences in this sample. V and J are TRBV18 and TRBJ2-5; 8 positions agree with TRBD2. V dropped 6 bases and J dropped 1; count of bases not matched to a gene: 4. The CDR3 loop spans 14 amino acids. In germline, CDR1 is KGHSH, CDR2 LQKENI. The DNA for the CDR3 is TGTGCCAGCTCGCCTGGACTAGCCCAAGAGACCCAGTACTTC. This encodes CASSPGLAQETQYF.

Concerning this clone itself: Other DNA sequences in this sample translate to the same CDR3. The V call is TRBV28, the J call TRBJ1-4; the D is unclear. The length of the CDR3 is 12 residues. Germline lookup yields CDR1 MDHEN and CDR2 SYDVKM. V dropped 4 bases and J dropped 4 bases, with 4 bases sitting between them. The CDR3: CASSSLNEKLFF. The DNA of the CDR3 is TGTGCCAGCAGTTCACTTAATGAAAAACTGTTTTTT.

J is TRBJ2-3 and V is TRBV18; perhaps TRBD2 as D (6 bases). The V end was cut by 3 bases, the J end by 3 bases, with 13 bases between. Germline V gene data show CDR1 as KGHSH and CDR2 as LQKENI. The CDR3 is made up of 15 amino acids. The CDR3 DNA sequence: TGTGCCAGCTCACCGACTAGAATGGGGACAGATACGCAGTATTTT. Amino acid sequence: CASSPTRMGTDTQYF.

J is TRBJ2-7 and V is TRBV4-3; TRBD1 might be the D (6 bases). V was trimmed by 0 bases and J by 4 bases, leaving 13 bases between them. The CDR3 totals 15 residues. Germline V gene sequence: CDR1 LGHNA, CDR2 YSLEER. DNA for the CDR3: TGCGCCAGCAGCCAAGACAGGGGCTCCATTTACGAGCAGTACTTC. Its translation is CASSQDRGSIYEQYF.

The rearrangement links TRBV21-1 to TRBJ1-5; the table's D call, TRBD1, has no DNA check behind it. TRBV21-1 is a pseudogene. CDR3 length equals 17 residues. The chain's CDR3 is CASTPGGDSRSNQPQHF. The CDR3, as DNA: TGTGCCAGCACCCCGGGCGGGGACAGCCGTAGCAATCAGCCCCAGCATTTT.

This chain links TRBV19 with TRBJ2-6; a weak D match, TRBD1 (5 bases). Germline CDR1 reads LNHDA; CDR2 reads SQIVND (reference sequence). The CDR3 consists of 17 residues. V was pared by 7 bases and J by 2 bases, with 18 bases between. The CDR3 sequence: CASTDQGMATGANVLTF. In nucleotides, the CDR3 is TGTGCCAGTACCGATCAGGGTATGGCGACTGGGGCCAACGTCCTGACTTTC.

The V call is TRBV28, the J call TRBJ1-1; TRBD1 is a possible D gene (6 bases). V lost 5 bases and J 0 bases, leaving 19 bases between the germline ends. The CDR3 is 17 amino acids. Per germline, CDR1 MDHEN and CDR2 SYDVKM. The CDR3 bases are TGTGCCAGCAGTCTTATAGCCGGGACATTGTTGAACACTGAAGCTTTCTTT. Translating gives CASSLIAGTLLNTEAFF.

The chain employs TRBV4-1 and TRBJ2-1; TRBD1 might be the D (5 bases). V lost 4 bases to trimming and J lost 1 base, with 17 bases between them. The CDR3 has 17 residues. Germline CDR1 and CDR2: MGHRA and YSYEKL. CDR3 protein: CASSPLGRGISYNEQFF. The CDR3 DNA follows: TGCGCCAGCAGCCCCCTAGGTAGGGGTATTTCCTACAATGAGCAGTTCTTC.

DNA of the CDR3: TGTGCCAGCAGCGTAGGGGACAGGGCTTCACCCCTCCACTTT. Translation: CASSVGDRASPLHF. The rearrangement uses TRBV9 and TRBJ1-6; 9 bases match TRBD1. Looked up from germline, CDR1 is SGDLS and CDR2 is YYNGEE. The CDR3 has 14 amino acids. V lost 0 bases to trimming and J lost 9 bases; unmatched junction nucleotides: 1.

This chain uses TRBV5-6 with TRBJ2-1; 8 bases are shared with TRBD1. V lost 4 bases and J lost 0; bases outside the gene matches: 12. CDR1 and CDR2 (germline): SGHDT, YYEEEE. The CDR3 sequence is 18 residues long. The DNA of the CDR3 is TGTGCCAGCAGCCCTCGGACAGGGATTCATTTCTCCTACAATGAGCAGTTCTTC. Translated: CASSPRTGIHFSYNEQFF.

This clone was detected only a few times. CDR3 sequence reads: CASLSGSNEQFF. In nucleotides, the CDR3 is TGTGCCAGCCTTAGCGGGAGTAATGAGCAGTTCTTC. This sequence joins TRBV5-4 and TRBJ2-1, with TRBD2 matching 9 bases. Unmatched junction bases numbered 3, after V lost 7 bases and J lost 7 bases. CDR1 is SGHNT, CDR2 YYREEE, per germline (reference sequence). The CDR3 totals 12 residues.

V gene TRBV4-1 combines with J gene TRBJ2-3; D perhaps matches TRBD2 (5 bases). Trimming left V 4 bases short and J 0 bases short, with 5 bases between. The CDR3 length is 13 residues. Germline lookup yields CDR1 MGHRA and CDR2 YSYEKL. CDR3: CASSRTSTDTQYF. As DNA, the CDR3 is TGCGCCAGCAGCCGGACTAGCACAGATACGCAGTATTTT.

The CDR3 reads CASSVGPSDIYEQYF. In nucleotides, the CDR3 is TGTGCCAGCAGCGTAGGCCCTAGCGACATCTACGAGCAGTACTTC. The rearrangement links TRBV9 to TRBJ2-7, with a tentative D call TRBD2 (6 bases). Looked up from germline, CDR1 is SGDLS and CDR2 is YYNGEE. This CDR3 is built from 15 residues. Trimming cost V 0 bases and J 3 bases, with 13 bases left between them.

The CDR3 spells CASSPLTSGEQYF. CDR3 nucleotide sequence: TGTGCCAGCAGTCCCCTAACTAGCGGGGAGCAGTACTTC. This chain uses TRBV27 with TRBJ2-7, with 9 bases lining up with TRBD2. Germline V gene lookup returns CDR1 MNHEY and CDR2 SMNVEV (reference sequence). There are 13 residues in the CDR3. The V and J ends lost 5 bases and 7 bases, in that order; junction bases with no gene match: 6.

The CDR3 DNA reads as TGTGCCAGCAGCGTAGGTCACAGTAACTCCTACGAGCAGTACTTC. The encoded protein is CASSVGHSNSYEQYF. The chain is built from TRBV9 and TRBJ2-7; no definite D call. From germline, CDR1 is SGDLS and CDR2 YYNGEE. Trimming removed 0 bases at V and 0 bases at J, with 10 bases between. The CDR3 contains 15 residues.

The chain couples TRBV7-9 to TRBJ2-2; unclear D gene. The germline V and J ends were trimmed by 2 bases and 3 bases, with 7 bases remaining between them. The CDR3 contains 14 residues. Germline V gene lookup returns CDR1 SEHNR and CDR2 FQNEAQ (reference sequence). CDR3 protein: CASSLLGYTGELFF. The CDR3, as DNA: TGTGCCAGCAGCTTACTAGGTTACACCGGGGAGCTGTTTTTT.

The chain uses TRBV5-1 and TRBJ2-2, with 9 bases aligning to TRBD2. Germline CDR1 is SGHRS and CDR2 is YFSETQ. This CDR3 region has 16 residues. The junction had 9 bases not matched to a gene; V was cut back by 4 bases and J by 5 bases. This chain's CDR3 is CASSPDPSGETGELFF. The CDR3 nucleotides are TGCGCCAGCAGCCCGGACCCTAGCGGGGAAACCGGGGAGCTGTTTTTT.

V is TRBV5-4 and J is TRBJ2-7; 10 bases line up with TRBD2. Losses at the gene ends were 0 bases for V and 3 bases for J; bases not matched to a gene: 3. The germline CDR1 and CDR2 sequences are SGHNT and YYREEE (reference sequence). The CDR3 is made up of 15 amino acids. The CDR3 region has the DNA TGTGCCAGCAGCTTGGAACTAGCGGGAAACTACGAGCAGTACTTC. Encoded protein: CASSLELAGNYEQYF.

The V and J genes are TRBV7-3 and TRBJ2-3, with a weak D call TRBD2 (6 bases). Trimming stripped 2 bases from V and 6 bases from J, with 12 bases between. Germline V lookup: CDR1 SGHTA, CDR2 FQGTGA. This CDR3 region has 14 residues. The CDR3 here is CASSLSYRGDTQYF. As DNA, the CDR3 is TGTGCCAGCAGCTTATCCTACCGGGGGGATACGCAGTATTTT.

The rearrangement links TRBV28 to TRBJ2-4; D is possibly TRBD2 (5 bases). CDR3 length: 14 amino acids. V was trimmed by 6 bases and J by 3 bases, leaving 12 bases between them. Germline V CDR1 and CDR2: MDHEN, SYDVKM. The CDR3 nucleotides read TGTGCCAGCAGGGGGAGATTGGACAAAAACATTCAGTACTTC. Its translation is CASRGRLDKNIQYF.

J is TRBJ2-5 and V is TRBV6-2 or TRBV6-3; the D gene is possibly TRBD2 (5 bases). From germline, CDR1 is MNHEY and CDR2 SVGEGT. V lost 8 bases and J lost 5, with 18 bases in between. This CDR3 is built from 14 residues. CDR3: CASRLPGMGETQYF. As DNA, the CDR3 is TGTGCCAGCCGCCTACCGGGGATGGGTGAGACCCAGTACTTC.

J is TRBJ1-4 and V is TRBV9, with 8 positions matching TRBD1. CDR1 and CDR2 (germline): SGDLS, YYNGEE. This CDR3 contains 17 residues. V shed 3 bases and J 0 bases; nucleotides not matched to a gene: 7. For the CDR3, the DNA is TGTGCCAGCAGCGCGGGACAGGAGAAAGCAACTAATGAAAAACTGTTTTTT. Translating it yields CASSAGQEKATNEKLFF.

The CDR3 DNA reads as TGTGCCAGTAGTATTCGGGGGGGGTACGCCTGGGAGCAGTACTTC. Protein sequence: CASSIRGGYAWEQYF. The V gene is TRBV19, the J gene TRBJ2-7; 8 positions agree with TRBD2. The CDR3 contains 15 residues. After removal of 3 bases from V and 7 bases from J, the junction contained 11 bases not matched to a gene. Per germline, CDR1 LNHDA and CDR2 SQIVND (reference sequence).

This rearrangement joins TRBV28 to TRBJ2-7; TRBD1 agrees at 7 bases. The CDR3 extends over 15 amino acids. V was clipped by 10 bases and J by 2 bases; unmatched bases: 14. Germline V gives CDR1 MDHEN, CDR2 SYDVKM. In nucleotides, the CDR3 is TGTGCCACTCAGTTTAGGTCGGGACAGACCTACGAGCAGTACTTC. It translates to CATQFRSGQTYEQYF.

CDR3 DNA sequence: TGCGCCAGCAGCCGGGGACAGGGGACCTCCTACGAGCAGTACTTC. Translating gives CASSRGQGTSYEQYF. The V call is TRBV4-3, the J call TRBJ2-7; 10 bases map to TRBD1. The CDR3 totals 15 residues. Germline CDR1 is LGHNA and CDR2 is YSLEER. V gave up 4 bases and J gave up 0 bases; unmatched junction bases: 3.